This T cell receptor beta chain was captured by sequencing in a study of T cells after yellow fever vaccination. CDR1 is SNHLY and CDR2 is FYNNEI in the germline V gene. The ends lost 0 bases at V and 5 bases at J; junction bases unmatched: 13. The CDR3 has 17 amino acids. UMIs were added to TCR cDNA along with a universal primer site when it was made by 5'RACE template switching. TCRdb recomputed calls from the 5' RACE reads with MiXCR, one row per CDR3 protein. The sample has 130,000 or so distinct CDR3 sequences, approximately 14% seen once. This clonotype has just a few counts. This material consisted of CD8+ T cells sorted from PBMCs, taken 5 days after the yellow fever booster vaccination. This receptor was obtained from a man aged 18 to 30 who received the YFV17D yellow fever vaccine. The chain is built from TRBV2 and TRBJ2-7; 7 bases align to TRBD1. The CDR3 protein is CASSEAPTGTGFDEQYF. CDR3 nucleotides: TGTGCCAGCAGTGAAGCACCGACAGGGACGGGGTTTGACGAGCAGTACTTC.